Following are 12 T cell receptor beta chains from one sample sequenced in a study of OX40 agonist ivuxolimab in advanced cancers. Sequenced by immunoSEQ multiplex PCR; TCRdb stores in-frame clones only, minus some. Seen here are about 89,000 clones, about 88% observed once, and the top ten hold approximately 0.26%. Specimen: CD4+ or CD8+ T cells sorted from blood, collected in a trial of the OX40 agonist ivuxolimab. The receptors stem from an adult with an advanced solid tumor such as melanoma, head and neck, liver or kidney cancer.

The CDR3 region is CASSLGTDQETQYF. The CDR3 nucleotides are TGTGCCAGCAGCCTAGGGACAGACCAAGAGACCCAGTACTTC. This rearrangement joins TRBV7-9 to TRBJ2-5, with 7 bases that match TRBD1. The CDR3 spans 14 residues. J was trimmed by 0 bases and V by 5 bases; bases with no gene match: 3. Germline V gene sequence: CDR1 SEHNR, CDR2 FQNEAQ (reference sequence).

This chain joins TRBV6-5 and TRBJ2-1; D ambiguous. V dropped 2 bases and J dropped 0 bases, with 5 bases sitting between them. Germline-derived CDR1 and CDR2 are MNHEY and SVGAGI. CDR3 length equals 14 residues. CDR3 DNA: TGTGCCAGCAGTTACCACGTCTCCTACAATGAGCAGTTCTTC. Translated, it gives CASSYHVSYNEQFF.

CDR3 DNA: TGCGCCAGCAGCTTGGATCATGCAACTAATGAAAAACTGTTTTTT. Its protein is CASSLDHATNEKLFF. The rearrangement uses TRBV5-1 and TRBJ1-4; D remains ambiguous. The length of the CDR3 is 15 residues. Germline CDR1 is SGHRS and CDR2 is YFSETQ. Trimming removed 0 bases from V and 0 bases from J, with 6 bases in between.

The chain combines TRBV14 with TRBJ2-1, with D perhaps TRBD2 (6 bases). V lost 0 bases and J lost 10, with 16 bases in between. CDR3 length: 15 residues. Germline loops: CDR1 SGHDN, CDR2 FVKESK. CDR3 sequence reads: CASSQDLQLAREQFF. The CDR3 DNA follows: TGTGCCAGCAGCCAAGACCTCCAACTAGCACGAGAGCAGTTCTTC.

The chain has TRBV19 and TRBJ1-6, with a possible D match to TRBD1 (6 bases). This CDR3 spans 15 amino acids. CDR1 is LNHDA, CDR2 SQIVND, per germline (reference sequence). With 3 bases removed from V and 4 bases from J, the gap between germline ends came to 10 bases. The CDR3 protein is CASSIGGVYNSPLHF. CDR3 bases: TGTGCCAGTAGTATCGGGGGCGTGTATAATTCACCCCTCCACTTT. The full variable domain, its missing parts supplied by reference TRBV19 and TRBJ1-6, is DGGITQSPKYLFRKEGQNVTLSCEQNLNHDAMYWYRQDPGQGLRLIYYSQIVNDFQKGDIAEGYSVSREKKESFPLTVTSAQKNPTAFYLCASSIGGVYNSPLHFGNGTRLTVT.

The gene calls are TRBV7-9 and TRBJ2-7; 7 nucleotides agree with TRBD2. The CDR3 contains 14 residues. Looked up from germline, CDR1 is SEHNR and CDR2 is FQNEAQ (reference sequence). J was trimmed by 3 bases and V by 5 bases; bases with no gene match: 7. Written as DNA, the CDR3 is TGTGCCAGCAGCCCCGTCACTAGCGTCTACGAGCAGTACTTC. Translation: CASSPVTSVYEQYF.

This clone was counted only a few times. The rearrangement links TRBV10-3 to TRBJ1-6; D is unresolved. Looked up from germline, CDR1 is ENHRY and CDR2 is SYGVKD. The CDR3 totals 12 residues. Trimming removed 3 bases at V and 10 bases at J, with 7 bases between. The CDR3 reads CAISEGNSPLHF. The CDR3 DNA reads as TGTGCCATCAGTGAAGGGAACTCACCCCTCCACTTT.

The chain is built from TRBV6-5 and TRBJ2-7; no firm D call. The CDR3 has 15 residues. In germline, CDR1 is MNHEY, CDR2 SVGAGI. Trimming took 0 bases from V and 0 from J, leaving 9 bases between them. CDR3 coding DNA: TGTGCCAGCAGTTACTCCCCCCCGAGCTCCTACGAGCAGTACTTC. It specifies CASSYSPPSSYEQYF.

The chain combines TRBV18 with TRBJ2-1; D unclear. In germline, CDR1 is KGHSH, CDR2 LQKENI. The V and J ends lost 4 bases and 5 bases respectively, with 3 bases between them. This CDR3 comprises 11 residues. This chain's CDR3 is CASSLHNEQFF. The DNA for the CDR3 is TGTGCCAGCTCACTACACAATGAGCAGTTCTTC. The variable domain in full, completed from reference TRBV18 and TRBJ2-1, reads NAGVMQNPRHLVRRRGQEARLRCSPMKGHSHVYWYRQLPEEGLKFMVYLQKENIIDESGMPKERFSAEFPKEGPSILRIQQVVRGDSAAYFCASSLHNEQFFGPGTRLTVL.

The rearrangement links TRBV4-3 to TRBJ2-3; 15 nucleotides match TRBD2. The CDR3 consists of 20 residues. Trimming removed 4 bases from V and 5 bases from J; junction bases left unmatched: 16. Germline V lookup: CDR1 LGHNA, CDR2 YSLEER. CDR3 DNA: TGCGCCAGCAGCCGTTCCCAACCGGGGACTAGCGGGGGGATGGGAGATACGCAGTATTTT. Protein: CASSRSQPGTSGGMGDTQYF.

This chain's CDR3 is CASSSDRGYGNTIYF. CDR3 nucleotides: TGTGCCAGCAGTTCCGACAGGGGCTACGGAAACACCATATATTTT. The chain uses TRBV6-5 and TRBJ1-3; 8 positions agree with TRBD1. Germline CDR1 MNHEY, CDR2 SVGAGI. CDR3 length: 15 amino acids. V gave up 4 bases and J gave up 4 bases; unmatched junction bases: 6.

The chain joins TRBV4-2 to TRBJ2-7; D gene uncertain. V was trimmed by 1 base and J by 1 base, leaving 14 bases between them. Germline V gives CDR1 LGHNA, CDR2 YNFKEQ. The CDR3 loop spans 16 amino acids. CDR3 amino acids: CASSQASPFGSYEQYF. CDR3 nucleotide sequence: TGTGCCAGCAGCCAAGCCTCCCCCTTTGGATCCTACGAGCAGTACTTC.